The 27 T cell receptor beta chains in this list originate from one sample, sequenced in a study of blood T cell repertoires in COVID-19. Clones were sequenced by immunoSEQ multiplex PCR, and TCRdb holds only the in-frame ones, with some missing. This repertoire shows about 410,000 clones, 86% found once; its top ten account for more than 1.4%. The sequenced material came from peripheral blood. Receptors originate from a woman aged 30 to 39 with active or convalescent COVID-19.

CDR3 bases: TGTGCCAGTAGTTTGCCGGGACAGGGAAATGGTGGCTACACCTTC. Amino acids: CASSLPGQGNGGYTF. The chain carries TRBV19 and TRBJ1-2, with 9 bases fitting TRBD1. The CDR3 spans 15 residues. CDR1 and CDR2 from the germline V gene are LNHDA and SQIVND (reference sequence). V lost 5 bases and J lost 7; bases outside the gene matches: 11.

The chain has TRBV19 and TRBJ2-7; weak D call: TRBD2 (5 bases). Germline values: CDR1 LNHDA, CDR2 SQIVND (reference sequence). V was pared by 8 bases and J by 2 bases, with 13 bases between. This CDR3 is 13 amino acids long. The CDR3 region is CASSLGVPYEQYF. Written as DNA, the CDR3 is TGTGCCAGTTCTCTCGGGGTCCCCTACGAGCAGTACTTC. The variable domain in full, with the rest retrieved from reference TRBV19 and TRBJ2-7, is DGGITQSPKYLFRKEGQNVTLSCEQNLNHDAMYWYRQDPGQGLRLIYYSQIVNDFQKGDIAEGYSVSREKKESFPLTVTSAQKNPTAFYLCASSLGVPYEQYFGPGTRLTVT.

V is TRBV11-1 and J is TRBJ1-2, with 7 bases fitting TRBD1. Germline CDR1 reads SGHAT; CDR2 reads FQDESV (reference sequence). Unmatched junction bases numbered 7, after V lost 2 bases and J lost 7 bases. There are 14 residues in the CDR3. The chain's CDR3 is CASSLSDRSGGYTF. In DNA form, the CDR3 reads TGTGCCAGCAGCTTATCGGACAGGAGTGGTGGCTACACCTTC. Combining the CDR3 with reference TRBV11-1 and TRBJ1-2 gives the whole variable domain EAEVAQSPRYKITEKSQAVAFWCDPISGHATLYWYRQILGQGPELLVQFQDESVVDDSQLPKDRFSAERLKGVDSTLKIQPAELGDSAMYLCASSLSDRSGGYTFGSGTRLTVV.

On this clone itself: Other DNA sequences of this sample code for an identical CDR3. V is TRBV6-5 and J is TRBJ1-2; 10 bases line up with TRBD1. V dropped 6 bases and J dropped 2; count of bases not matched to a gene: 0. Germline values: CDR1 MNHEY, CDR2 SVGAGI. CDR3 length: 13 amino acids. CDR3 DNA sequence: TGTGCCAGCAGGGGACAGGGGAACTATGGCTACACCTTC. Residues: CASRGQGNYGYTF.

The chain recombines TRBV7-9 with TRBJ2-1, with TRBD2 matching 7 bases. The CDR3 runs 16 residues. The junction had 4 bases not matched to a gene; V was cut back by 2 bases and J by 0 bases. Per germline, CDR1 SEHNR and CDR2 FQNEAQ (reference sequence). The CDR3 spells CASSLMCGSSYNEQFF. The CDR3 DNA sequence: TGTGCCAGCAGCTTAATGTGCGGGAGCTCCTACAATGAGCAGTTCTTC.

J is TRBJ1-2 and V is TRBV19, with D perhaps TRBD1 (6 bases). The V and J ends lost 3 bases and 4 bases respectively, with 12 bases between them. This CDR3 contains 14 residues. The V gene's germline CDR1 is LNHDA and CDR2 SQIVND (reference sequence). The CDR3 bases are TGTGCCAGTAGTATCCAGGGGTATGCCTATGGCTACACCTTC. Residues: CASSIQGYAYGYTF.

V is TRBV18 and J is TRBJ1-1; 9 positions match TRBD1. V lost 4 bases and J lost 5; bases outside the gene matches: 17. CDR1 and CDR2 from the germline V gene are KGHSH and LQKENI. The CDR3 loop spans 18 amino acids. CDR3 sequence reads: CASSQDAGTGYVVTEAFF. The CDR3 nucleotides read TGTGCCAGCTCACAGGATGCCGGGACAGGGTACGTTGTAACTGAAGCTTTCTTT.

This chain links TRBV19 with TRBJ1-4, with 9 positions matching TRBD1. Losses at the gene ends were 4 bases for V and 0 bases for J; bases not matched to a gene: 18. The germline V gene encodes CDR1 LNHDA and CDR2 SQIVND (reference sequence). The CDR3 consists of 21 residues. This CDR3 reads CASSTGTGMVLIAATNEKLFF. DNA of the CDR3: TGTGCCAGTAGTACCGGGACAGGGATGGTTCTTATCGCTGCAACTAATGAAAAACTGTTTTTT.

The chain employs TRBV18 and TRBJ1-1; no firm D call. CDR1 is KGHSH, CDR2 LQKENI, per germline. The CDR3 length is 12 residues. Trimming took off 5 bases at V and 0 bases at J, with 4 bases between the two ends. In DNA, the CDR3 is TGTGCCAGCTCATCGGTGAACACTGAAGCTTTCTTT. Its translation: CASSSVNTEAFF.

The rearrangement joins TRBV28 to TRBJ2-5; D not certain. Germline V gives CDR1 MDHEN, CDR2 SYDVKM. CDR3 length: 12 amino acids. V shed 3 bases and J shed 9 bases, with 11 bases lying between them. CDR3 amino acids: CASSFQSDPQYF. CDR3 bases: TGTGCCAGCAGTTTCCAGAGCGATCCCCAGTACTTC.

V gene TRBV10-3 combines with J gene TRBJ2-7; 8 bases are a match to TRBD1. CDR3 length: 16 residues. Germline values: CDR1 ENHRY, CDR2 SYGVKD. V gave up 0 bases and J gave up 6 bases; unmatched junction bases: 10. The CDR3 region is CAISESRTGHSGEQYF. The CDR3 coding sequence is TGTGCCATCAGTGAGTCCCGGACAGGGCATTCGGGCGAGCAGTACTTC.

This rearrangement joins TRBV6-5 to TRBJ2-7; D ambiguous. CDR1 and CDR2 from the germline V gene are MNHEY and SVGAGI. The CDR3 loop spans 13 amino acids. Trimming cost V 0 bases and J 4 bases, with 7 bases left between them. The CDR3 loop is CASSYSSVYEQYF. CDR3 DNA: TGTGCCAGCAGTTACTCGTCCGTATACGAGCAGTACTTC.

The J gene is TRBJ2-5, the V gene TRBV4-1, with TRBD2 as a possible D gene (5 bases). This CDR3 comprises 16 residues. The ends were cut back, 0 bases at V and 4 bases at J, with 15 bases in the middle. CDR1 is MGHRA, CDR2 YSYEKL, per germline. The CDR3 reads CASSQDAEGLRETQYF. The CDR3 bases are TGCGCCAGCAGCCAAGATGCCGAGGGTTTGCGAGAGACCCAGTACTTC.

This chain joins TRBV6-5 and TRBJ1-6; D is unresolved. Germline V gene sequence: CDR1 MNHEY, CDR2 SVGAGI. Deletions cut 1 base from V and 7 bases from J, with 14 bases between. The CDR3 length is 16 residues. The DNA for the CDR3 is TGTGCCAGCAGTTACTTAGGATTCAACGGGAATTCACCCCTCCACTTT. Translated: CASSYLGFNGNSPLHF.

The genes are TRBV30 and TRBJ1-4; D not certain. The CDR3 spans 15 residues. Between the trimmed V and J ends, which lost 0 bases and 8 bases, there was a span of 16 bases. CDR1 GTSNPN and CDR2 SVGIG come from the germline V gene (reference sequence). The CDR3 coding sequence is TGTGCCTGGAGTGTAGAGGCCTTTTTAGGCGAAAAACTGTTTTTT. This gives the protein CAWSVEAFLGEKLFF.

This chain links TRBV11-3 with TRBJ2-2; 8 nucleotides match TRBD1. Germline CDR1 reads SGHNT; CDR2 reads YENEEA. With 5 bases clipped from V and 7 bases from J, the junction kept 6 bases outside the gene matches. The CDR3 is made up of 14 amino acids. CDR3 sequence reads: CASSPQGAGGELFF. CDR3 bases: TGTGCCAGCAGCCCCCAGGGGGCCGGCGGGGAGCTGTTTTTT. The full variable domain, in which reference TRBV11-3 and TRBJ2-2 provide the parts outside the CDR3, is EAGVVQSPRYKIIEKKQPVAFWCNPISGHNTLYWYLQNLGQGPELLIRYENEEAVDDSQLPKDRFSAERLKGVDSTLKIQPAELGDSAVYLCASSPQGAGGELFFGEGSRLTVL.

The CDR3 loop reads CASSTMGGAVETQYF. CDR3 bases: TGTGCCAGCAGCACCATGGGGGGGGCCGTAGAGACCCAGTACTTC. The chain recombines TRBV11-2 with TRBJ2-5; maybe TRBD2 (7 bases). The CDR3 length is 15 residues. V lost 5 bases and J 4 bases, leaving 17 bases between the germline ends. Germline loops: CDR1 SGHAT, CDR2 FQNNGV. The entire variable domain, with the rest obtained from reference TRBV11-2 and TRBJ2-5, is as follows: EAGVAQSPRYKIIEKRQSVAFWCNPISGHATLYWYQQILGQGPKLLIQFQNNGVVDDSQLPKDRFSAERLKGVDSTLKIQPAKLEDSAVYLCASSTMGGAVETQYFGPGTRLLVL.

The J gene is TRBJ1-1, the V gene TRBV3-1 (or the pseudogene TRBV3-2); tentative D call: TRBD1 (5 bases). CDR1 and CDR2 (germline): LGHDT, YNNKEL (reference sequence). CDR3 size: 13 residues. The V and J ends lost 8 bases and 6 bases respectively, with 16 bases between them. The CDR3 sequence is CASAGQGKSEAFF. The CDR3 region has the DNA TGTGCCAGCGCCGGGCAGGGAAAATCTGAAGCTTTCTTT.

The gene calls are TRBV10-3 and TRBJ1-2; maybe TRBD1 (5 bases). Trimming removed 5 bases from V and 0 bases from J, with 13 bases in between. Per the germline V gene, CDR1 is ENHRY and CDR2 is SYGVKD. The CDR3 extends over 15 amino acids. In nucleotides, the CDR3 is TGTGCCATCAGTCGGACAACCGATGCTAACTATGGCTACACCTTC. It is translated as CAISRTTDANYGYTF.

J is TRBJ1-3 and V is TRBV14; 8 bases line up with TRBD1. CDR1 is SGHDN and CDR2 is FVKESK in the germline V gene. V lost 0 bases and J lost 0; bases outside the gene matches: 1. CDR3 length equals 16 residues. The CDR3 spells CASSQETGASGNTIYF. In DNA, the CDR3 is TGTGCCAGCAGCCAAGAGACAGGGGCCTCTGGAAACACCATATATTTT.

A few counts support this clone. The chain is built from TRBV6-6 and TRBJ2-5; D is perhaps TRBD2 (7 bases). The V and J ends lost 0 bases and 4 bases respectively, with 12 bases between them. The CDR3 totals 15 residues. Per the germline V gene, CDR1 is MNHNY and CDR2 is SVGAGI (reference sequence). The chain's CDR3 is CASSYSRGGAETQYF. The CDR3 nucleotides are TGTGCCAGCAGTTACTCGAGGGGGGGCGCAGAGACCCAGTACTTC.

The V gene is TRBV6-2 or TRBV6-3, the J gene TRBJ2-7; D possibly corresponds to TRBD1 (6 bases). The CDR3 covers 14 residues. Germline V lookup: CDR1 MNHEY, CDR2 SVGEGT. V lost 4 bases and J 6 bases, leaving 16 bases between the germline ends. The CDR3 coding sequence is TGTGCCAGCAGTTTGGACAGATTCATTGGCGAGCAGTACTTC. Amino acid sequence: CASSLDRFIGEQYF.

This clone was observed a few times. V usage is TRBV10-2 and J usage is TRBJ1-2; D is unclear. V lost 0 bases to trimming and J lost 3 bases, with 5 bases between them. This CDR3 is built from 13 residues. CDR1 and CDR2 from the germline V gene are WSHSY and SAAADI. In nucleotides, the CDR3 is TGCGCCAGCAGTGAGTCTCAGTACTATGGCTACACCTTC. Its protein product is CASSESQYYGYTF.

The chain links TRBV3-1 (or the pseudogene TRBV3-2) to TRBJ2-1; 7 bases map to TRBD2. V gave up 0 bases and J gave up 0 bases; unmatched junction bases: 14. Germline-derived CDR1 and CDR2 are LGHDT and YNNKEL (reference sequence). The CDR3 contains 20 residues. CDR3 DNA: TGTGCCAGCAGCCAAGAAGTGGTGAGCGGGAAAGACAGCTCCTACAATGAGCAGTTCTTC. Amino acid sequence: CASSQEVVSGKDSSYNEQFF.

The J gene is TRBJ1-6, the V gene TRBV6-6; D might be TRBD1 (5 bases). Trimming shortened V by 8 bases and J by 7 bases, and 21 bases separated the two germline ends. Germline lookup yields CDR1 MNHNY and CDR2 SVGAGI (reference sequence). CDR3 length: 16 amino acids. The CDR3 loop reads CASGPATGGGNSPLHF. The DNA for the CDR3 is TGTGCCAGCGGACCCGCCACCGGGGGAGGGAATTCACCCCTCCACTTT.

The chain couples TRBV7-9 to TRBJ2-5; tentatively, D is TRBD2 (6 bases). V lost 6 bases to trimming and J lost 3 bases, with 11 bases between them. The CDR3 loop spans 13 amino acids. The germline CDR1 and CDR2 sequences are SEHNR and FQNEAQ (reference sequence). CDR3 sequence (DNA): TGTGCCAGCAGGGTCGGGAGTGAAGAGACCCAGTACTTC. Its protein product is CASRVGSEETQYF.

CDR3 nucleotide sequence: TGTGCCAGTAGTATATGGACAGACAATCAGCCCCAGCATTTT. Translation: CASSIWTDNQPQHF. The chain recombines TRBV19 with TRBJ1-5, with D perhaps TRBD1 (6 bases). V lost 2 bases, J lost 3 bases, and 8 bases lay in between. The CDR3 has 14 amino acids. Germline V gene data show CDR1 as LNHDA and CDR2 as SQIVND (reference sequence).